This T cell receptor (beta chain) was retrieved from a study of T cell responses to AZD1222 COVID-19 vaccine. This CDR3 has 15 amino acids. In germline, CDR1 is SGHNT, CDR2 YYREEE (reference sequence). Trimming cost V 7 bases and J 5 bases; bases outside gene matches: 14. This clone has more than one count but fewer than ten. The table came from immunoSEQ multiplex PCR; TCRdb's copy has only in-frame clones and leaves some out. The sample comprises 150,000 to 200,000 clones, 92% of which are singletons, and approximately 1.3% rests with the top ten. This receptor was taken from an adult who received the AZD1222 COVID-19 vaccine. The J gene is TRBJ2-7, the V gene TRBV5-4; 8 bases map to TRBD1. Sequenced material: peripheral blood, taken 28 days after the second AZD1222 dose. CDR3 sequence reads: CASRRQGAITDEQYF. In nucleotides, the CDR3 is TGTGCCAGCCGCCGGCAGGGGGCGATAACTGACGAGCAGTACTTC.